Following are 16 T cell receptor beta chains from one sample sequenced in a study of identical twins. TCRdb redid the calling of the 5' RACE reads with MiXCR, one entry per CDR3 protein. This table holds 1.5 million or so distinct CDR3 sequences, 25% to 35% found once. The specimen was cord blood. The receptors here all came from a newborn girl in good health.

This clonotype was found a few times. The gene calls are TRBV11-2 and TRBJ1-5; unclear D gene. V lost 1 base, J lost 5 bases, and 12 bases lay in between. This CDR3 contains 15 residues. Germline lookup yields CDR1 SGHAT and CDR2 FQNNGV. CDR3 in amino acids: CASSLGNSVHQPQHF. The CDR3 coding sequence is TGTGCCAGCAGCTTAGGGAACAGCGTTCATCAGCCCCAGCATTTT. The full variable domain, rest sourced from reference TRBV11-2 and TRBJ1-5, is EAGVAQSPRYKIIEKRQSVAFWCNPISGHATLYWYQQILGQGPKLLIQFQNNGVVDDSQLPKDRFSAERLKGVDSTLKIQPAKLEDSAVYLCASSLGNSVHQPQHFGDGTRLSIL.

V and J are TRBV2 and TRBJ1-2; D unclear. The germline gives CDR1 SNHLY, CDR2 FYNNEI. Trimming took off 3 bases at V and 4 bases at J, with 12 bases between the two ends. This CDR3 has 14 amino acids. This CDR3 is CASSDGVPRYGYTF. The CDR3, as DNA: TGTGCCAGCAGTGACGGGGTGCCCCGCTATGGCTACACCTTC.

The gene calls are TRBV6-1 and TRBJ1-1, with a tentative D call TRBD1 (5 bases). Germline V gene lookup returns CDR1 MNHNS and CDR2 SASEGT. CDR3 size: 11 residues. Trimming stripped 1 base from V and 8 bases from J, with 5 bases between. The CDR3: CASSEDREAFF. The CDR3 DNA reads TGTGCCAGCAGTGAAGACAGGGAAGCTTTCTTT.

This sequence joins TRBV4-1 and TRBJ1-1; 9 bases match TRBD1. J was trimmed by 5 bases and V by 7 bases; bases with no gene match: 14. In germline, CDR1 is MGHRA, CDR2 YSYEKL. The CDR3 runs to 16 residues. The CDR3 loop reads CASKGNRGQEGTEAFF. CDR3 nucleotide sequence: TGCGCCAGCAAAGGAAACAGGGGGCAAGAGGGGACTGAAGCTTTCTTT.

J is TRBJ2-3 and V is TRBV11-2; 7 positions match TRBD2. In germline, CDR1 is SGHAT, CDR2 FQNNGV. The CDR3 is 19 residues long. Trimming cost V 8 bases and J 8 bases; bases outside gene matches: 28. The CDR3 loop reads CASGAPGGKTSLRGGTQYF. The CDR3 DNA reads as TGTGCCAGCGGCGCCCCTGGTGGGAAGACTAGCCTGAGGGGTGGTACGCAGTATTTT.

Only one count was recorded for this clonotype. A clone one base away is much larger, so this may be a read error. The J gene is TRBJ2-1, the V gene TRBV29-1; the match to TRBD2 covers 13 bases. The J call may be incorrect, as the DNA end agrees better with TRBJ2-7. Germline CDR1 and CDR2: SQVTM and ANQGSEA. This CDR3 is built from 15 residues. DNA for the CDR3: TGCAGCGTTCATGGGACTAGCGGGGCCTACAATGAGCAGTACTTC. The encoded protein is CSVHGTSGAYNEQYF.

This clonotype showed up just a few times. The V and J genes are TRBV10-3 and TRBJ2-1; TRBD1 might be the D (5 bases). The germline V and J ends were trimmed by 11 bases and 4 bases, with 15 bases remaining between them. Looked up from germline, CDR1 is ENHRY and CDR2 is SYGVKD. There are 13 residues in the CDR3. The CDR3 DNA reads as TGTGCCTTTGCCCCCACAGGATACAATGAGCAGTTCTTC. It codes for CAFAPTGYNEQFF.

This clonotype appeared a few times. This rearrangement joins TRBV27 to TRBJ2-7, with no clear D. V was trimmed by 4 bases and J by 2 bases, leaving 15 bases between them. The CDR3 runs 15 residues. Germline V gives CDR1 MNHEY, CDR2 SMNVEV (reference sequence). Written as DNA, the CDR3 is TGTGCCAGCAGTTCCTGGGCCTTGGGCCCCTACGAGCAGTACTTC. Amino acids: CASSSWALGPYEQYF.

The chain couples TRBV11-2 to TRBJ2-1, with D unclear. V dropped 3 bases and J dropped 0 bases, with 9 bases sitting between them. This CDR3 region has 15 residues. CDR1 SGHAT and CDR2 FQNNGV come from the germline V gene. In nucleotides, the CDR3 is TGTGCCAGCAGCTTTAGCTCGAGCTCCTACAATGAGCAGTTCTTC. Translation: CASSFSSSSYNEQFF.

The V and J genes are TRBV7-2 and TRBJ1-2; TRBD1 is a possible D gene (5 bases). Germline CDR1 SGHTA, CDR2 FQGNSA. This CDR3 is 20 amino acids long. V lost 1 base, J lost 0 bases, and 24 bases lay in between. The chain's CDR3 is CASSLVPLWRTSVSNYGYTF. CDR3 sequence (DNA): TGTGCCAGCAGCTTAGTCCCCCTTTGGCGGACATCCGTATCTAACTATGGCTACACCTTC.

Note on this clonotype: One end of the junction varies from germline; a read error may be responsible. The chain employs TRBV20-1 and TRBJ2-3; 10 nucleotides agree with TRBD2. CDR1 DFQATT and CDR2 SNEGSKA come from the germline V gene (reference sequence). The CDR3 spans 15 residues. For the CDR3, the DNA is TGCAGTGCTAGAGAGGCTAGCGGGAGCACAGGTACGCAGTATTTT. The encoded protein is CSAREASGSTGTQYF.

As DNA, the CDR3 is TGTGCCAGCGGCCCTCGGGGGAATGAGCAGTTCTTC. Translated, it gives CASGPRGNEQFF. The genes are TRBV7-2 and TRBJ2-1; TRBD2 is a possible D gene (6 bases). Deletions cut 8 bases from V and 7 bases from J, with 12 bases between. Germline CDR1 SGHTA, CDR2 FQGNSA. The CDR3 contains 12 residues.

The V and J genes are TRBV18 and TRBJ2-7; no reliable D call. The CDR3 has 14 residues. Germline V gives CDR1 KGHSH, CDR2 LQKENI. V lost 1 base, J lost 4 bases, and 11 bases lay in between. DNA for the CDR3: TGTGCCAGCTCACCACTGCCGGTCCCATACGAGCAGTACTTC. It translates to CASSPLPVPYEQYF.

This rearrangement joins TRBV12-3 or TRBV12-4 to TRBJ2-6; 8 bases agree with TRBD1. The V and J ends lost 4 bases and 6 bases, in that order; junction bases with no gene match: 11. CDR3 length: 17 residues. The CDR3 DNA follows: TGTGCCAGCAGTTCCAGACAGGGGTCCTTGTTGGCCAACGTCCTGACTTTC. Protein: CASSSRQGSLLANVLTF.

In this sample, this clonotype turned up once. The V call is TRBV15, the J call TRBJ2-6; D ambiguous. The CDR3 is made up of 17 amino acids. The germline V gene has CDR1 LNHNV and CDR2 YYDKDF (reference sequence). V was clipped by 5 bases and J by 0 bases, with 14 bases between them. The CDR3 DNA sequence: TGTGCCACCAGCGGCAATCTAGGCCTCTCTGGGGCCAACGTCCTGACTTTC. Translated, it gives CATSGNLGLSGANVLTF.

The J gene is TRBJ1-5, the V gene TRBV28; a weak D match, TRBD1 (5 bases). V was cut by 2 bases and J by 0 bases, with 20 bases left in between. In germline, CDR1 is MDHEN, CDR2 SYDVKM. The CDR3 covers 19 residues. CDR3 in amino acids: CASSLNPGGGVLSNQPQHF. The CDR3 nucleotides are TGTGCCAGCAGTTTAAACCCCGGTGGGGGGGTGCTTAGCAATCAGCCCCAGCATTTT.